Listed below are T cell receptor beta chains from one sample, sequenced in a study of identical twins. TCRdb analysed the 5' RACE reads with MiXCR anew, one entry per CDR3 protein. Here the sample spans roughly 290,000 distinct CDR3 sequences, under 9.5% being singletons. These data were likewise used in another study, on yellow fever vaccine responses in identical twins.

Input material: memory (CD45RO+) T cells sorted from blood. All receptors derive from a woman in her late teens or twenties in good health. Each CDR3 is given with its conserved first and last residue. Fields, in order: D gene, clone size, V gene, J gene, CDR3 length, CDR3 protein, CDR3 DNA. A D gene is named only where the DNA matches it firmly. Clone sizes are given selectively: once, few, many, or a class where the clone is expanded.

d_gene: -
abundance: many
v_gene: TRBV3-1
j_gene: TRBJ2-1
len: 15
CDR3aa: CASSPEGSLSGEQFF
CDR3nt: TGTGCCAGCAGCCCGGAGGGGTCCTTGTCCGGAGAGCAGTTCTTC

d_gene: -
abundance: many
v_gene: TRBV4-1
j_gene: TRBJ2-1
len: 18
CDR3aa: CASSQDRASPFPYNEQFF
CDR3nt: TGCGCCAGCAGCCAAGATCGGGCTAGCCCTTTCCCTTACAATGAGCAGTTCTTC

d_gene: -
abundance: -
v_gene: TRBV12-3/TRBV12-4
j_gene: TRBJ1-5
len: 13
CDR3aa: CASSSTLDQPQHF
CDR3nt: TGTGCCAGCAGTTCCACCTTGGATCAGCCCCAGCATTTT

d_gene: -
abundance: -
v_gene: TRBV28
j_gene: TRBJ1-1
len: 14
CDR3aa: CASKFPLGDTEAFF
CDR3nt: TGTGCCAGCAAATTCCCCCTGGGGGACACTGAAGCTTTCTTT

d_gene: -
abundance: -
v_gene: TRBV20-1
j_gene: TRBJ2-5
len: 14
CDR3aa: CSAVDKGGRETQYF
CDR3nt: TGCAGTGCTGTCGATAAGGGGGGTCGTGAGACCCAGTACTTC

d_gene: TRBD1
abundance: many
v_gene: TRBV9
j_gene: TRBJ2-3
len: 17
CDR3aa: CASSVSSRDRVTDTQYF
CDR3nt: TGTGCCAGCAGCGTCTCATCTCGGGACAGGGTCACAGATACGCAGTATTTT

d_gene: -
abundance: many
v_gene: TRBV20-1
j_gene: TRBJ1-4
len: 16
CDR3aa: CSAKGQTTATNEKLFF
CDR3nt: TGCAGTGCGAAAGGACAGACAACTGCAACTAATGAAAAACTGTTTTTT

d_gene: TRBD2
abundance: -
v_gene: TRBV11-2
j_gene: TRBJ2-2
len: 18
CDR3aa: CASSWRLAGRANTGELFF
CDR3nt: TGTGCCAGCAGCTGGAGACTAGCGGGGCGAGCGAACACCGGGGAGCTGTTTTTT

d_gene: -
abundance: few
v_gene: TRBV10-2
j_gene: TRBJ2-3
len: 11
CDR3aa: CASSDTLTQYF
CDR3nt: TGCGCCAGCAGTGACACCCTTACGCAGTATTTT

d_gene: -
abundance: -
v_gene: TRBV5-1
j_gene: TRBJ2-1
len: 16
CDR3aa: CASSLGQSSSYNEQFF
CDR3nt: TGCGCCAGCAGCTTGGGCCAGTCGAGCTCCTACAATGAGCAGTTCTTC

d_gene: -
abundance: -
v_gene: TRBV6-1
j_gene: TRBJ2-1
len: 13
CDR3aa: CASSRLGEGEQFF
CDR3nt: TGTGCCAGCAGTCGCCTCGGAGAAGGTGAGCAGTTCTTC

d_gene: TRBD1
abundance: -
v_gene: TRBV18
j_gene: TRBJ2-7
len: 14
CDR3aa: CASSQRTGVYEQYF
CDR3nt: TGTGCCAGCTCGCAGCGGACAGGGGTCTACGAGCAGTACTTC

d_gene: TRBD1
abundance: -
v_gene: TRBV7-9
j_gene: TRBJ1-2
len: 14
CDR3aa: CASSYGTANYGYTF
CDR3nt: TGTGCCAGCAGCTATGGGACAGCCAACTATGGCTACACCTTC

d_gene: TRBD2
abundance: few
v_gene: TRBV19
j_gene: TRBJ2-7
len: 14
CDR3aa: CASSSGTNYERQYF
CDR3nt: TGTGCCAGTAGTTCCGGGACTAACTACGAGCGGCAGTACTTC

d_gene: -
abundance: many
v_gene: TRBV4-1
j_gene: TRBJ1-5
len: 15
CDR3aa: CASSQGPLANQPQHF
CDR3nt: TGCGCCAGCAGCCAAGGCCCGCTCGCCAATCAGCCCCAGCATTTT

d_gene: TRBD1
abundance: many
v_gene: TRBV5-1
j_gene: TRBJ1-2
len: 14
CDR3aa: CASSRTGTEYGYTF
CDR3nt: TGCGCCAGCAGTAGAACCGGGACAGAGTATGGCTACACCTTC

d_gene: TRBD2
abundance: many
v_gene: TRBV12-3/TRBV12-4
j_gene: TRBJ2-3
len: 20
CDR3aa: CASSLYLGLAGGSSTDTQYF
CDR3nt: TGTGCCAGCAGTTTATACTTGGGACTAGCGGGAGGAAGTAGCACAGATACGCAGTATTTT

d_gene: -
abundance: many
v_gene: TRBV4-1
j_gene: TRBJ1-6
len: 15
CDR3aa: CASSLNLGPHSPLHF
CDR3nt: TGCGCCAGCAGCCTCAATCTAGGACCACATTCACCCCTCCACTTT

d_gene: -
abundance: many
v_gene: TRBV12-3/TRBV12-4
j_gene: TRBJ2-5
len: 13
CDR3aa: CASRVEGLETQYF
CDR3nt: TGTGCCAGCAGGGTAGAGGGGTTGGAGACCCAGTACTTC

d_gene: -
abundance: few
v_gene: TRBV6-6
j_gene: TRBJ1-1
len: 11
CDR3aa: CASRRTAQAFF
CDR3nt: TGTGCCAGCAGAAGGACAGCCCAAGCTTTCTTT

d_gene: -
abundance: few
v_gene: TRBV20-1
j_gene: TRBJ2-2
len: 13
CDR3aa: CSALTANTGELFF
CDR3nt: TGCAGTGCCCTCACGGCGAACACCGGGGAGCTGTTTTTT

d_gene: -
abundance: many
v_gene: TRBV28
j_gene: TRBJ2-2
len: 15
CDR3aa: CASSSLSPNTGELFF
CDR3nt: TGTGCCAGCAGTTCCTTATCCCCCAACACCGGGGAGCTGTTTTTT

d_gene: -
abundance: few
v_gene: TRBV7-9
j_gene: TRBJ2-1
len: 13
CDR3aa: CASSLAQRNEQFF
CDR3nt: TGTGCCAGCAGCTTAGCGCAGAGAAATGAGCAGTTCTTC

d_gene: TRBD1
abundance: -
v_gene: TRBV5-1
j_gene: TRBJ2-3
len: 15
CDR3aa: CASSLRTGRTDTQYF
CDR3nt: TGCGCCAGCAGCTTGAGGACAGGGAGGACAGATACGCAGTATTTT

d_gene: -
abundance: -
v_gene: TRBV6-2/TRBV6-3
j_gene: TRBJ2-1
len: 15
CDR3aa: CAITAPERSLNEQFF
CDR3nt: TGTGCCATAACAGCCCCCGAAAGATCCCTCAATGAGCAGTTCTTC

d_gene: TRBD1
abundance: -
v_gene: TRBV29-1
j_gene: TRBJ2-1
len: 14
CDR3aa: CSVEGRGHYNEQFF
CDR3nt: TGCAGCGTTGAGGGCAGGGGGCACTACAATGAGCAGTTCTTC

d_gene: -
abundance: few
v_gene: TRBV4-1
j_gene: TRBJ1-2
len: 14
CDR3aa: CASSSPGTSYGYTF
CDR3nt: TGCGCCAGCAGCTCCCCCGGGACTTCCTATGGCTACACCTTC

d_gene: -
abundance: -
v_gene: TRBV21-1
j_gene: TRBJ2-7
len: 19
CDR3aa: CASSKARGQVVCRTYEQYF
CDR3nt: TGTGCCAGCAGCAAAGCCCGGGGACAGGTGGTGTGTAGAACCTACGAGCAGTACTTC

d_gene: -
abundance: few
v_gene: TRBV5-1
j_gene: TRBJ1-1
len: 17
CDR3aa: CASSLALSATKNTEAFF
CDR3nt: TGCGCCAGCAGCTTGGCATTGTCGGCAACAAAGAACACTGAAGCTTTCTTT

d_gene: TRBD1
abundance: many
v_gene: TRBV28
j_gene: TRBJ2-7
len: 14
CDR3aa: CASSSGQGPYEQYF
CDR3nt: TGTGCCAGCAGTAGCGGACAGGGCCCCTACGAGCAGTACTTC

d_gene: -
abundance: many
v_gene: TRBV29-1
j_gene: TRBJ2-5
len: 12
CDR3aa: CSVSITAETQYF
CDR3nt: TGCAGCGTATCAATAACAGCGGAGACCCAGTACTTC

d_gene: TRBD1
abundance: -
v_gene: TRBV7-6
j_gene: TRBJ2-2
len: 17
CDR3aa: CASSSYKGQGNTGELFF
CDR3nt: TGTGCCAGCAGCTCGTATAAGGGACAGGGTAACACCGGGGAGCTGTTTTTT

d_gene: TRBD2
abundance: -
v_gene: TRBV18
j_gene: TRBJ2-2
len: 18
CDR3aa: CASSPTPGLAYNTGELFF
CDR3nt: TGTGCCAGCTCACCGACGCCGGGACTAGCATATAACACCGGGGAGCTGTTTTTT

d_gene: TRBD1
abundance: -
v_gene: TRBV19
j_gene: TRBJ2-2
len: 13
CDR3aa: CATGTGVSGELFF
CDR3nt: TGTGCCACCGGGACAGGGGTCAGCGGGGAGCTGTTTTTT

d_gene: -
abundance: many
v_gene: TRBV6-1
j_gene: TRBJ2-3
len: 17
CDR3aa: CASSIRDLRGGSDTQYF
CDR3nt: TGTGCCAGCAGTATCCGCGACCTAAGAGGCGGTTCCGATACGCAGTATTTT